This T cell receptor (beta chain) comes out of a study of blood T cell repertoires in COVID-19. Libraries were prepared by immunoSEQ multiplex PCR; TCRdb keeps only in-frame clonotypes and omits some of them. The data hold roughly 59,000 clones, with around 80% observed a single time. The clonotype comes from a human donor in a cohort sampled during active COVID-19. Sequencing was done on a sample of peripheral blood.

This CDR3 reads CASSQGLAGNTIYF. The CDR3 DNA reads TGTGCCAGCAGCCAGGGGCTTGCTGGAAACACCATATATTTT. The V and J genes are TRBV3-1 (or the pseudogene TRBV3-2) and TRBJ1-3; tentative D call: TRBD1 (5 bases). The germline V gene has CDR1 LGHDT and CDR2 YNNKEL (reference sequence). Trimming took 3 bases from V and 2 from J, leaving 8 bases between them. This CDR3 has 14 amino acids.